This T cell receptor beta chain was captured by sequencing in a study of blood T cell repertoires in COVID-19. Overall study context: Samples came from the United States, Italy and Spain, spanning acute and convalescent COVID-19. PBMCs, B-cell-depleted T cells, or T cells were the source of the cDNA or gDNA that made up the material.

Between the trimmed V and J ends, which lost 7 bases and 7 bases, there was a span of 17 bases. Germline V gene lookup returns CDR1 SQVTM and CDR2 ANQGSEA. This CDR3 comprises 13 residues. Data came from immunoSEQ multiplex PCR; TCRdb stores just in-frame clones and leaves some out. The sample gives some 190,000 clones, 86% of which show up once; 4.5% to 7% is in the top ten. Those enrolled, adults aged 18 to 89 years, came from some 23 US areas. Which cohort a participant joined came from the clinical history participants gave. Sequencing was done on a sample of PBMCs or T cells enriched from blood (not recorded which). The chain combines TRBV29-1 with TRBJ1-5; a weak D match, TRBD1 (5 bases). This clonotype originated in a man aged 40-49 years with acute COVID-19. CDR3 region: CSAGGGEGQPQHF. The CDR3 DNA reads TGCAGCGCCGGGGGAGGGGAAGGGCAGCCCCAGCATTTT.